These T cell receptor beta chains were read from a single sample in a study of neurological immune-mediated disorders. In TCRdb, the 5' RACE reads were re-called with MiXCR into one record per CDR3 protein. The sample holds 50,000 or so distinct CDR3 sequences; roughly 13% are singletons and the top ten take 4.5% to 5.5%. What was sequenced was PBMCs. All receptors come from a male donor with HTLV-1-associated myelopathy (HAM/TSP). Each CDR3 is given with its conserved first and last residue. The D gene is left open where the match is weak. Some rows have no size entry. The others give once, few or many, or a class for an expanded clone.

j_call d_call clone_size v_call cdr3_nt cdr3_aa
TRBJ2-7 - many TRBV7-9 TGTGCCAGCAGCTTAGGGGGGTACTACGAGCAGTACTTC CASSLGGYYEQYF
TRBJ2-6 - many TRBV5-1 TGCGCCAGCAGCCCTCACGCCTCTGGGGCCAACGTCCTGACTTTC CASSPHASGANVLTF
TRBJ1-1 - - TRBV5-1 TGCGCCAGCACCGTGGACGGCGACACTGAAGCTTTCTTT CASTVDGDTEAFF
TRBJ1-2 TRBD1 many TRBV3-1 TGTGCCAGCAGCCGGCGGGACAGGGGGCTTATGTACTATGGCTACACCTTC CASSRRDRGLMYYGYTF
TRBJ2-3 - many TRBV10-3 TGTGCCATCAGTGAGTGGGGCGCGGGCCTGGGGGCAGATACGCAGTATTTT CAISEWGAGLGADTQYF
TRBJ2-3 - many TRBV20-1 TGCAGTGCTGGACCCGGGACGAGCACAGATACGCAGTATTTT CSAGPGTSTDTQYF
TRBJ2-7 TRBD1 - TRBV5-1 TGCGCCAGCAGATTGGGACAGGGGGCCTACGAGCAGTACTTC CASRLGQGAYEQYF
TRBJ2-1 - many TRBV7-2 TGTGCCAGCAGCTTGTCCAGGGGGGATTACAATGAGCAGTTCTTC CASSLSRGDYNEQFF
TRBJ1-6 - many TRBV5-1 TGCGCCAGCAGCTTCAGCGGGGCGTATAATTCACCCCTCCACTTT CASSFSGAYNSPLHF
TRBJ2-2 - many TRBV6-6 TGTGCCAGCAGTTACAACGCGGGGACGAACACCGGGGAGCTGTTTTTT CASSYNAGTNTGELFF
TRBJ1-1 - many TRBV7-2 TGTGCCAGCAGCTTAGCTATAGGAGACACTGAAGCTTTCTTT CASSLAIGDTEAFF
TRBJ2-4 - many TRBV7-9 TGTGCCAGCAGCCCTACCGAAACAGGGTTAGCCAAAAACATTCAGTACTTC CASSPTETGLAKNIQYF
TRBJ2-3 TRBD2 many TRBV7-2 TGTGCCAGCAGCCAGCAGCCGCGGAGACTAGCGTTGAGCACAGATACGCAGTATTTT CASSQQPRRLALSTDTQYF
TRBJ2-3 TRBD2 - TRBV20-1 TGCAGTGCTAGCGGAAGGACTAGCGGGGGGGATACGCAGTATTTT CSASGRTSGGDTQYF